This TCR beta chain is from a study of shared T cell receptors in the human thymus. The CDR3 is 15 amino acids. Germline V gene data show CDR1 as MNHNY and CDR2 as SVGAGI (reference sequence). The V end was cut by 6 bases, the J end by 0 bases, with 12 bases between. Sequencing was performed with immunoSEQ multiplex PCR; in TCRdb, only in-frame clones are kept and a portion is missing. The sample contains about 380,000 clones, roughly 94% of which appear only once. The TCR was taken from a human donor. V and J are TRBV6-6 and TRBJ1-5; D is uncertain. The specimen sequenced was thymocytes. CDR3 coding DNA: TGTGCCAGCAGACCCGGCGGGGTTAGCAATCAGCCCCAGCATTTT. This translates into CASRPGGVSNQPQHF.